This T cell receptor (beta chain) was recorded in a study of cytomegalovirus exposure and HLA in healthy donors. Across the whole study: There were 100 million to 130 million unique TCR beta sequences, drawn from around 180 million T cells, in an earlier analysis.

The PCR was carried out with 60 Vbeta primers and 13 Jbeta primers. Authors' analysis steps: In a later analysis, of roughly 73 million unique beta chains, 9 million to 11 million appeared in at least two donors. The method was immunoSEQ multiplex PCR; TCRdb's version includes in-frame clones alone and lacks a portion of them. That table is the source of V, J and clone size, and D and trimming were worked out from the DNA. This sample has some 100,000 clones; 62% occur once, and the top ten carry around 5.5%. CDR1 and CDR2 from the germline V gene are SQVTM and ANQGSEA. The CDR3 is 15 amino acids. In its sample, this clone was seen a few times. Antigen: not known. Compared with germline, one end of the junction differs, possibly owing to a read error. Study-wide results and caveats: What a later analysis reportedly showed was that an Asian-associated ancestry cluster had fewer N-insertions than the approximately 700-donor mean.

The sequence was collected from a woman aged 25 to 39 in good health and CMV-seropositive. Sequencing used PBMCs. The chain joins TRBV29-1 to TRBJ1-2; 7 bases line up with TRBD1. The CDR3, as DNA: TGCAGCGTTGAAGAGTTGGGACAGACTAACTATGGCTACCCCTTC. It translates to CSVEELGQTNYGYPF. Drawing the rest from reference TRBV29-1 and TRBJ1-2, the complete variable domain is SAVISQKPSRDICQRGTSLTIQCQVDSQVTMMFWYRQQPGQSLTLIATANQGSEATYESGFVIDKFPISRPNLTFSTLTVSNMSPEDSSIYLCSVEELGQTNYGYPFGSGTRLTVV.